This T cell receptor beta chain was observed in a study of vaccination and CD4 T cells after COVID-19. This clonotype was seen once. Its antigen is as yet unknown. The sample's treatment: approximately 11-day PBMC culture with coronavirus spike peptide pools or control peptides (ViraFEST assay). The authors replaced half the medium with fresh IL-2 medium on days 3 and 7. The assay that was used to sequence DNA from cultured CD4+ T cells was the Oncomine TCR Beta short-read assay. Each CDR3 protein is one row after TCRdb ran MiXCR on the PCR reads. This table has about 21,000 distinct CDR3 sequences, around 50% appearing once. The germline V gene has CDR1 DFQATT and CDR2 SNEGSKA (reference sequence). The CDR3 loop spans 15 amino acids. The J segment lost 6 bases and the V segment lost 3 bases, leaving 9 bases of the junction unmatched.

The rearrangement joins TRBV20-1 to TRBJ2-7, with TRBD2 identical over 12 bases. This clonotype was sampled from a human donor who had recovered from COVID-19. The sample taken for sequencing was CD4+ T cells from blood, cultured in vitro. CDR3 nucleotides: TGCAGTGCTAGCCCCCCTAGCGGGAGGGCCGGCGAGCAGTACTTC. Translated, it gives CSASPPSGRAGEQYF.